Reported below is one T cell receptor beta chain. The ends lost 7 bases at V and 4 bases at J; junction bases unmatched: 8. Germline V gene sequence: CDR1 MDHEN, CDR2 SYDVKM. This CDR3 comprises 14 residues. The data were obtained in a study of shared T cell receptors in the human thymus. Measured with immunoSEQ multiplex PCR; TCRdb has only the in-frame clones, and not every one. The top ten clones hold approximately 0.011% of a sample with hundreds of thousands of clones, roughly 90% of them seen once. The data also belong to a second study, concerning human thymus T cells. This second study notes: Obtained as resections during corrective heart surgery, the thymus tissue was then studied. As related research reported, thymic repertoires overlapped highly among unrelated individuals.

The sample taken for sequencing was thymocytes. This TCR came from a boy under three years old with a congenital heart defect. The V and J genes are TRBV28 and TRBJ2-7; 9 bases are a match to TRBD1. Here the CDR3 reads CASTRRDRAYEQYF. CDR3 bases: TGTGCCAGCACTCGCAGGGACAGGGCGTACGAGCAGTACTTC.